This T cell receptor beta chain emerged from a study of long-term antiretroviral therapy in people with HIV (dated by TCRdb to 2021 to 2024). For the wider study: The earliest samples were collected roughly a decade before the 2015 WHO recommendation for immediate ART, at a time when ART was usually postponed until CD4 counts fell. A retrospective serial study tested whether changes in peripheral blood TRB repertoire composition and diversity were associated with ART initiation and durable HIV suppression. A total of over 150 cryopreserved PBMC samples came from 30 adults with confirmed HIV infection and were collected serially over a mean of roughly six years (range 1-12). About 40% of the 30 participants with HIV were female. No cross-contamination during QIAcube processing was seen in test extractions of a monoclonal T-cell line run alongside 30 or so polyclonal samples.

V lost 9 bases and J lost 9 bases; the stretch between them is 21 bases long. Sequences SNHLY (CDR1) and FYNNEI (CDR2) are obtained from the germline V gene. The CDR3 runs 14 amino acids, cysteine and phenylalanine included. This entry keeps only the CDR3 DNA: 42 bases, framed from base 1. To note about this clone: Its recognized antigen is unknown. Base quality data are lacking; no much larger clone is found one base away.

Inclusion was restricted to participants for whom at least one PBMC sample before ART initiation and at least two post-ART samples were available. Every participant with HIV received treatment in the United States of America. Before DNA extraction, cryopreserved samples of about 1-11 million PBMC were thawed and then washed. At the time of the earliest PBMC sample for each participant with HIV, ages ranged from 23 to 54 years. Each participant contributed PBMC samples from 1-4 timepoints before ART initiation and 2-8 timepoints after ART initiation, with a median of 7 samples. For every participant, serial HIV viral load, CD4+ T-cell count, ART history and demographic data were obtained. Genomic DNA was extracted from unsorted PBMC with a Qiagen kit on a QIAcube, with processing performed in batches of 12 samples. What the study reported, not specific to this receptor: Because PBMC availability was limited, only the TCR beta chain was sequenced, with no alpha chain pairing. The samples were dated from the mid-2000s to the late 2010s, and the ART regimens that were used may be less effective than current ART regimens. Narrower CDR3 length ranges were observed in HIV repertoires than in controls, and an antigen-experienced repertoire with only a slight naive shift after ART was suggested by the network structure. Expanded TRB clones identified before ART initiation dominated the repertoire across all time points, though the dominance fluctuated and decreased in many PLHIV after ART. Because pre-ART samples had limited cell numbers, unsorted PBMC were profiled rather than sorted CD4+ and CD8+ T cells. Starting ART was linked to a significant rise in TRB diversity, yet even with long-term ART the diversity remained significantly lower than in transplant donor controls. Inferences about post-ART repertoire changes were limited because no data were available on ART adherence, viral resistance or therapy changes.

Sequencing of the TRB variable region was done with the immunoSEQ hsTCRB v3.0 assay at survey level resolution. A depth of roughly 40,000-50,000 T-cell genomes per sample was targeted for TRB sequencing. An Illumina MiSeq with a v3 150-cycle kit was used to sequence the pooled TRB libraries. The authors' analysis ran thus. Repertoire analysis ran in R within a reproducible Nextflow workflow covering QC, data transformation and analysis. LymphoSeq2, an R package for AIRR-Seq data exploration, was used to implement custom analyses. A few samples that produced fewer than 5000 total TRB sequences were removed, so some 190 HIV repertoires were analyzed. Among the approximately 180 retained HIV repertoires, some 60 were collected before ART initiation and approximately 130 were collected after ART initiation. Repertoires were downsampled to 5000 TRB nucleotide sequences, with summary statistics averaged over 100 downsampling iterations. TRB sequences were retained for analysis only if CDR3 regions of at least seven amino acids were present. Diversity was measured with a Shannon entropy-derived clonality score and the Gini coefficient. In repertoire networks, the top 5000 CDR3 amino acid sequences were linked whenever an edit distance of one separated two sequences. Antigen specificity groups and MHC restriction were predicted for TRB CDR3 amino acid sequences with GLIPH2. Known CMV, EBV, HIV or tissue antigen associations were flagged by matching CDR3 amino acid sequences against VDJdb and McPAS-TCR. Pre-ART, post-ART and control groups were compared with Wilcoxon signed-rank tests and Holm-Bonferroni correction. The clones in this table, taken by TCRdb from immuneACCESS, are in-frame only. Not every clone is retained; where verified, under half of the shortfall comes from an unresolved V gene, and the cause of the rest is unknown. The V and J calls and clone size were taken over from that table, and D and trimming were inferred from the DNA. In this sample the table shows about 35,000 clones, around three quarters of which occur a single time. Roughly 7.1% of the sample belongs to the ten largest clones.

The source is a woman aged 45-65 years with HIV. The chain links TRBV2 with TRBJ2-1; the D region possibly corresponds to TRBD2 (6 bases align). Source: unsorted PBMCs, taken 2 years after starting antiretroviral therapy. The nucleotide sequence is TGTGCCAGTAAGAGGGGACTGTATGTGATTGAGCAGTTCTTC. This translates into CASKRGLYVIEQFF.